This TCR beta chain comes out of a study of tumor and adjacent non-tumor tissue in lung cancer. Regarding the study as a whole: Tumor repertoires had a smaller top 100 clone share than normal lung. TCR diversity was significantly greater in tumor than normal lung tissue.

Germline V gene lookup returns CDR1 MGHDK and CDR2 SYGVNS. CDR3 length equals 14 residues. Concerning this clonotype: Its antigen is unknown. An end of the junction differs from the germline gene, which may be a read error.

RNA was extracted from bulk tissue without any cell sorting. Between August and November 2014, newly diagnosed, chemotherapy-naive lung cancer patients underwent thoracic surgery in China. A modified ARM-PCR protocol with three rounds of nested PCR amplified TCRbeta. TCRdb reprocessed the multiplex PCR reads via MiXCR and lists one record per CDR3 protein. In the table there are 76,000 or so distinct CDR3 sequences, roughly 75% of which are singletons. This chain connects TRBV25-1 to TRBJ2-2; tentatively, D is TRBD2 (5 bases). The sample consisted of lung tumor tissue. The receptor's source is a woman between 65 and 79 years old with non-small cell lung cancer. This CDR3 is CASSGSGYTGELLF. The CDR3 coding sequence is TGTGCCAGCAGTGGCTCTGGTTACACCGGGGAGCTGTTGTTT.